A single sample gave rise to the 19 T cell receptor beta chains below, sequenced in a study of neurological immune-mediated disorders. MiXCR, applied by TCRdb to the 5' RACE reads, yields one record per CDR3 protein. Here the sample spans just under 40,000 distinct CDR3 sequences, approximately 7% being singletons. The sequenced sample consisted of CD4+ T cells from blood. The receptors derive from a man in his fifties in good health.

This clonotype has ten or more counts. This chain uses TRBV5-5 with TRBJ1-5; tentatively, D is TRBD1 (5 bases). The CDR3 runs 15 residues. The V end was cut by 5 bases, the J end by 2 bases, with 14 bases between. Germline values: CDR1 SGHKS, CDR2 YYEKEE (reference sequence). The CDR3 DNA sequence: TGTGCCAGCAGTCCGGGACCGGGAGGCAATCAGCCCCAGCATTTT. This sequence encodes CASSPGPGGNQPQHF. The variable domain in full, with the rest retrieved from reference TRBV5-5 and TRBJ1-5, is DAGVTQSPTHLIKTRGQQVTLRCSPISGHKSVSWYQQVLGQGPQFIFQYYEKEERGRGNFPDRFSARQFPNYSSELNVNALLLGDSALYLCASSPGPGGNQPQHFGDGTRLSIL.

Many counts were recorded for this clonotype. The CDR3 coding sequence is TGTGCCACCAGCCGAAGCGGGACAAACAATGAGCAGTTCTTC. It translates to CATSRSGTNNEQFF. The chain combines TRBV15 with TRBJ2-1, with a possible D match to TRBD2 (7 bases). The CDR3 totals 14 residues. Germline loops: CDR1 LNHNV, CDR2 YYDKDF (reference sequence). Trimming took off 5 bases at V and 5 bases at J, with 13 bases between the two ends.

This clonotype was seen ten or more times. The chain is built from TRBV5-1 and TRBJ2-1; D may match TRBD1 or TRBD2 (5 bases each). V dropped 4 bases and J dropped 9 bases, with 20 bases sitting between them. The CDR3 sequence is 15 residues long. Germline CDR1 SGHRS, CDR2 YFSETQ. The CDR3 DNA is TGCGCCAGCAGCCTCCGGGACCCTAGAGGAGGTGAGCAGTTCTTC. It yields the protein CASSLRDPRGGEQFF.

This clonotype was found many times. This sequence joins TRBV6-5 and TRBJ1-5; D gene unclear. The germline gives CDR1 MNHEY, CDR2 SVGAGI. V gave up 7 bases and J gave up 1 base, with 14 bases separating them. CDR3 length equals 15 residues. CDR3 sequence (DNA): TGTGCCAGCACACGGTCGGCCGGAAGCAATCAGCCCCAGCATTTT. Protein sequence: CASTRSAGSNQPQHF.

In this sample, this clonotype turned up many times. V usage is TRBV29-1 and J usage is TRBJ1-1; TRBD1 might be the D (6 bases). The CDR3 has 13 amino acids. The V gene's germline CDR1 is SQVTM and CDR2 ANQGSEA. Deletions cut 4 bases from V and 1 base from J, with 10 bases between. In nucleotides, the CDR3 is TGCAGCGTTGTGGACAGAAAGAACACTGAAGCTTTCTTT. Translation gives CSVVDRKNTEAFF.

This clonotype has at least ten counts. The rearrangement joins TRBV21-1 to TRBJ2-5; TRBD1 is the table's D call and was not checked against the DNA. TRBV21-1 is a pseudogene. The CDR3 is 17 amino acids. The CDR3 bases are TGTGCCAGCAGCAAAGATGATTCAGGGGGCGGTTGGGAGACCCAGTACTTC. Protein product: CASSKDDSGGGWETQYF.

The chain carries TRBV5-1 and TRBJ2-3; D gene uncertain. Germline V CDR1 and CDR2: SGHRS, YFSETQ. V gave up 6 bases and J gave up 1 base, with 9 bases separating them. The CDR3 sequence is 13 residues long. Here the CDR3 DNA reads TGCGCCAGCATCGACGTAGGCACAGATACGCAGTATTTT. Protein product: CASIDVGTDTQYF. Together with reference TRBV5-1 and TRBJ2-3, the CDR3 gives the full variable domain: KAGVTQTPRYLIKTRGQQVTLSCSPISGHRSVSWYQQTPGQGLQFLFEYFSETQRNKGNFPGRFSGRQFSNSRSEMNVSTLELGDSALYLCASIDVGTDTQYFGPGTRLTVL.

By its share, this clonotype is medium-sized. V gene TRBV20-1 combines with J gene TRBJ2-1, with 11 positions matching TRBD1. The V segment lost 0 bases and the J segment 3 bases; nucleotides outside the gene matches: 4. CDR1 and CDR2 from the germline V gene are DFQATT and SNEGSKA (reference sequence). This CDR3 comprises 16 residues. The CDR3: CSARELDRGLYNEQFF. DNA for the CDR3: TGCAGTGCTAGAGAGTTGGACAGGGGGCTCTACAATGAGCAGTTCTTC.

This clonotype was seen only a few times. This chain joins TRBV20-1 and TRBJ1-1; possibly TRBD1 for D (5 bases). The germline V gene encodes CDR1 DFQATT and CDR2 SNEGSKA (reference sequence). This CDR3 spans 13 amino acids. The ends were cut back, 6 bases at V and 5 bases at J, with 16 bases in the middle. This CDR3 reads CSAHAGRVTEAFF. Written as DNA, the CDR3 is TGCAGTGCCCACGCAGGGCGGGTTACTGAAGCTTTCTTT.

Concerning this clonotype: One end of the junction varies from germline; a read error may be responsible. The chain recombines TRBV5-6 with TRBJ2-7; a possible D gene is TRBD1 (6 bases). CDR3 length: 13 residues. CDR1 and CDR2 (germline): SGHDT, YYEEEE. CDR3 residues: CAISRRGSYDQYF. Written as DNA, the CDR3 is TGTGCCATCAGCCGCAGGGGCTCCTACGATCAGTACTTC.

The chain employs TRBV6-4 and TRBJ2-3; TRBD1 matches at 12 bases. This CDR3 contains 15 residues. Trimming at V came to 2 bases and at J to 4 bases, leaving 1 base not matched to a gene. Germline loops: CDR1 MRHNA, CDR2 SNTAGT. The DNA of the CDR3 is TGTGCCAGCAGTGACGGGACAGGGGGCGCAGATACGCAGTATTTT. It is translated as CASSDGTGGADTQYF.

This clonotype was observed at least ten times. The chain uses TRBV5-1 and TRBJ2-1; a weak D match, TRBD2 (5 bases). Germline CDR1 reads SGHRS; CDR2 reads YFSETQ. The CDR3 runs 14 residues. The V gene lost 0 bases and the J gene lost 6 bases, with 10 bases spanning the gap. CDR3 nucleotides: TGCGCCAGCAGCTTGGTGGGCGGGCTCAATGAGCAGTTCTTC. Translation gives CASSLVGGLNEQFF.

This clonotype was found many times. This chain links TRBV7-9 with TRBJ2-7, with a weak D call TRBD1 (5 bases). This CDR3 contains 12 residues. Germline V gene lookup returns CDR1 SEHNR and CDR2 FQNEAQ (reference sequence). V lost 6 bases and J 3 bases, leaving 9 bases between the germline ends. This CDR3 is CASRQDSYEQYF. The CDR3 DNA reads TGTGCCAGCAGACAAGACAGCTACGAGCAGTACTTC.

At least ten counts were recorded for this clonotype. The chain couples TRBV12-3 or TRBV12-4 to TRBJ2-2, with TRBD1 identical over 9 bases. V lost 6 bases and J lost 3; bases outside the gene matches: 5. CDR3 size: 15 residues. This CDR3 is CASSLGTGHTGELFF. Here the CDR3 DNA reads TGTGCCAGCAGCCTAGGGACAGGGCACACCGGGGAGCTGTTTTTT.

This clonotype came up many times. The rearrangement uses TRBV27 and TRBJ2-7; D ambiguous. V dropped 8 bases and J dropped 6 bases, with 17 bases sitting between them. Germline V gene data show CDR1 as MNHEY and CDR2 as SMNVEV (reference sequence). This CDR3 has 13 amino acids. CDR3 sequence reads: CASAQRVWSEQYF. The CDR3 nucleotides are TGTGCCAGCGCACAAAGGGTTTGGTCCGAGCAGTACTTC.

This clonotype was observed a handful of times. The V gene is TRBV25-1, the J gene TRBJ2-4; D uncertain. Deletions cut 6 bases from V and 3 bases from J, with 9 bases between. Germline V gene data show CDR1 as MGHDK and CDR2 as SYGVNS. The CDR3 contains 13 residues. This CDR3 reads CASSPLDKNIQYF. CDR3 nucleotides: TGTGCCAGCAGCCCCTTGGACAAAAACATTCAGTACTTC.

Many counts were recorded for this clonotype. The chain combines TRBV29-1 with TRBJ2-7; TRBD1 aligns across 7 bases. V was clipped by 6 bases and J by 3 bases; unmatched bases: 5. This CDR3 has 12 residues. Germline V CDR1 and CDR2: SQVTM, ANQGSEA. This chain's CDR3 is CSVQPGGYEQYF. The CDR3 DNA reads TGCAGCGTGCAACCAGGGGGCTACGAGCAGTACTTC.

The sample holds many counts of this clonotype. The V gene is TRBV9, the J gene TRBJ2-3; D remains ambiguous. The CDR3 is made up of 15 amino acids. Per the germline V gene, CDR1 is SGDLS and CDR2 is YYNGEE. Between the trimmed V and J ends, which lost 4 bases and 0 bases, there was a span of 12 bases. CDR3 sequence (DNA): TGTGCCAGCAGCCCAGGAACCTCTAGCACAGATACGCAGTATTTT. Translated, it gives CASSPGTSSTDTQYF.

This clonotype was observed at least ten times. The V gene is TRBV5-1, the J gene TRBJ2-7; possible D gene TRBD2, 6 bases. Germline-derived CDR1 and CDR2 are SGHRS and YFSETQ. The germline V and J ends were trimmed by 3 bases and 2 bases, with 15 bases remaining between them. CDR3 size: 15 residues. The CDR3 region has the DNA TGCGCCAGCAGCTACGGGGGAGCCGTAACCTACGAGCAGTACTTC. It yields the protein CASSYGGAVTYEQYF.